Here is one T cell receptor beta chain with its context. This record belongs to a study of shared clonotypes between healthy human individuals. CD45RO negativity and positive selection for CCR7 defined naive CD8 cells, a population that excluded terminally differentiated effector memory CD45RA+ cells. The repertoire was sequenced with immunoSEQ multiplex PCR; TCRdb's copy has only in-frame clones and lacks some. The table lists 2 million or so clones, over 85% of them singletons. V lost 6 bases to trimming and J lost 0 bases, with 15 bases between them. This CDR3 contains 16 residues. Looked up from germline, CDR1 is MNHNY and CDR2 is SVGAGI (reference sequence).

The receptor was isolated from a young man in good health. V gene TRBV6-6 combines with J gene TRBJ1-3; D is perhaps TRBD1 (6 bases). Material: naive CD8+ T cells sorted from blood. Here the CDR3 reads CASRVQGIGSGNTIYF. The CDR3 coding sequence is TGTGCCAGCAGGGTACAGGGAATCGGCTCTGGAAACACCATATATTTT.